The 27 T cell receptor beta chains in this list originate from one sample, sequenced in a study of blood T cell repertoires in COVID-19. Assay: immunoSEQ multiplex PCR; the TCRdb copy retains only in-frame clones and omits some. The table has tens of thousands of clones, approximately 86% seen once. The sequenced sample was peripheral blood. The receptor set was obtained from a man in his forties or fifties with active or convalescent COVID-19.

This clone was counted a single time. The chain joins TRBV9 to TRBJ2-1, with a weak D call TRBD1 (5 bases). This CDR3 comprises 14 residues. V gave up 5 bases and J gave up 6 bases, with 15 bases separating them. The V gene's germline CDR1 is SGDLS and CDR2 YYNGEE. Here the CDR3 DNA reads TGTGCCAGCAGTATCAAGCCGACAGTCAATGAGCAGTTCTTC. Translating gives CASSIKPTVNEQFF.

This rearrangement joins TRBV7-9 to TRBJ1-1; D is possibly TRBD1 (5 bases). Trimming removed 1 base at V and 0 bases at J, with 12 bases between. The CDR3 totals 16 residues. The V gene's germline CDR1 is SEHNR and CDR2 FQNEAQ (reference sequence). The CDR3 DNA reads TGTGCCAGCAGCTTAGGGGGTGCAGGGATGAACACTGAAGCTTTCTTT. Translated, it gives CASSLGGAGMNTEAFF.

V usage is TRBV4-3 and J usage is TRBJ2-6, with D maybe TRBD2 (6 bases). The CDR3 extends over 16 amino acids. The germline V gene has CDR1 LGHNA and CDR2 YSLEER. V lost 0 bases and J lost 1, with 7 bases in between. The DNA of the CDR3 is TGCGCCAGCAGCCAAGATGGGACTTCTGGGGCCAACGTCCTGACTTTC. It translates to CASSQDGTSGANVLTF.

V is TRBV27 and J is TRBJ1-2; D remains unclear. This CDR3 spans 14 amino acids. Trimming removed 5 bases from V and 2 bases from J, with 12 bases in between. Germline V gene lookup returns CDR1 MNHEY and CDR2 SMNVEV (reference sequence). The CDR3 loop reads CASSPLTRNYGYTF. DNA for the CDR3: TGTGCCAGCAGTCCTTTGACAAGGAACTATGGCTACACCTTC.

The rearrangement uses TRBV2 and TRBJ2-2; D might be TRBD1 (6 bases). Germline assignment: CDR1 SNHLY and CDR2 FYNNEI. V was pared by 7 bases and J by 4 bases, with 10 bases between. The CDR3 covers 13 residues. The CDR3 DNA sequence: TGTGCCAGCAAGAGGACAGCCACCGGGGAGCTGTTTTTT. This encodes CASKRTATGELFF.

This chain uses TRBV5-6 with TRBJ1-2; possibly TRBD1 for D (5 bases). The CDR3 spans 13 residues. The V end was cut by 2 bases, the J end by 8 bases, with 13 bases between. Germline values: CDR1 SGHDT, CDR2 YYEEEE. The CDR3 coding sequence is TGTGCCAGCAGCTTTTCAGGGAATGAGGGCTACACCTTC. Its protein is CASSFSGNEGYTF.

Turning to this clone: This sample includes further DNA sequences coding for the same CDR3. The chain joins TRBV7-9 to TRBJ2-7; 8 bases are a match to TRBD2. Trimming at V came to 1 base and at J to 6 bases, leaving 2 bases not matched to a gene. The CDR3 runs 13 residues. Germline assignment: CDR1 SEHNR and CDR2 FQNEAQ (reference sequence). As DNA, the CDR3 is TGTGCCAGCAGCTTAGGTCGGGGGGGCGAGCAGTACTTC. It is translated as CASSLGRGGEQYF.

The chain couples TRBV28 to TRBJ1-5; 7 nucleotides agree with TRBD1. Germline V gene sequence: CDR1 MDHEN, CDR2 SYDVKM. Trimming cost V 1 base and J 6 bases; bases outside gene matches: 12. The length of the CDR3 is 17 residues. In DNA, the CDR3 is TGTGCCAGCAGTTTATTAGGGGGCGGGTTTGAGGGTCAGCCCCAGCATTTT. Translated: CASSLLGGGFEGQPQHF.

V and J are TRBV15 and TRBJ2-1; 9 nucleotides align to TRBD2. Trimming at V came to 1 base and at J to 3 bases, leaving 1 base not matched to a gene. The CDR3 extends over 15 amino acids. The germline gives CDR1 LNHNV, CDR2 YYDKDF (reference sequence). The CDR3 DNA is TGTGCCACCAGCAGAGCTAGCGGGGACTACAATGAGCAGTTCTTC. This codes for CATSRASGDYNEQFF.

This clone was observed a single time. The CDR3, as DNA: TGTGCCAGTAGTAGGGGCGGTCCAAACTATGGCTACACCTTC. The encoded protein is CASSRGGPNYGYTF. The chain links TRBV19 to TRBJ1-2; TRBD1 is a possible D gene (5 bases). The CDR3 loop spans 14 amino acids. The germline CDR1 and CDR2 sequences are LNHDA and SQIVND (reference sequence). V was cut by 4 bases and J by 2 bases, with 11 bases left in between.

V and J are TRBV11-3 and TRBJ2-3; TRBD1 agrees at 7 bases. There are 13 residues in the CDR3. J was trimmed by 2 bases and V by 6 bases; bases with no gene match: 2. Germline values: CDR1 SGHNT, CDR2 YENEEA. CDR3 DNA: TGTGCCAGCAGACAGGGGACCACAGATACGCAGTATTTT. Translated: CASRQGTTDTQYF. The complete variable domain, with remaining parts taken from reference TRBV11-3 and TRBJ2-3, reads EAGVVQSPRYKIIEKKQPVAFWCNPISGHNTLYWYLQNLGQGPELLIRYENEEAVDDSQLPKDRFSAERLKGVDSTLKIQPAELGDSAVYLCASRQGTTDTQYFGPGTRLTVL.

This chain connects TRBV7-2 to TRBJ2-3; D remains unclear. The CDR3 loop spans 16 amino acids. Germline loops: CDR1 SGHTA, CDR2 FQGNSA. The V end lost 1 base, the J end lost 0 bases, and 11 bases lay between the germline ends. The chain's CDR3 is CASSLDLLPSTDTQYF. CDR3 coding DNA: TGTGCCAGCAGCTTAGACCTCCTACCTAGCACAGATACGCAGTATTTT.

This clone was seen only a few times. V is TRBV7-9 and J is TRBJ1-1; weak D call: TRBD1 (5 bases). CDR1 and CDR2 from the germline V gene are SEHNR and FQNEAQ (reference sequence). The V end was cut by 5 bases, the J end by 4 bases, with 11 bases between. The CDR3 extends over 13 amino acids. The CDR3 nucleotides are TGTGCCAGCAGCATTAGCGGGGGCACTGAAGCTTTCTTT. As protein: CASSISGGTEAFF. Full variable domain (remainder filled in from reference TRBV7-9 and TRBJ1-1): DTGVSQNPRHKITKRGQNVTFRCDPISEHNRLYWYRQTLGQGPEFLTYFQNEAQLEKSRLLSDRFSAERPKGSFSTLEIQRTEQGDSAMYLCASSISGGTEAFFGQGTRLTVV.

This clone was seen only a few times. V usage is TRBV28 and J usage is TRBJ1-3; maybe TRBD1 (6 bases). Germline CDR1 MDHEN, CDR2 SYDVKM. Trimming removed 3 bases from V and 0 bases from J, with 12 bases in between. The CDR3 has 16 amino acids. The CDR3 reads CASSFSGANSGNTIYF. DNA of the CDR3: TGTGCCAGCAGTTTTTCAGGGGCCAACTCTGGAAACACCATATATTTT.

The chain links TRBV11-2 to TRBJ2-1; 13 bases are a match to TRBD2. The CDR3 has 18 residues. The germline V gene has CDR1 SGHAT and CDR2 FQNNGV. The J segment lost 7 bases and the V segment lost 0 bases, leaving 9 bases of the junction unmatched. CDR3 DNA sequence: TGTGCCAGCAGCTTAGAAACCTCCGGGACTAGCGGGGCGAATGAGCAGTTCTTC. Amino acids: CASSLETSGTSGANEQFF.

The chain joins TRBV16 to TRBJ2-2; 9 nucleotides line up with TRBD1. This CDR3 is 16 amino acids long. Per the germline V gene, CDR1 is KGHSY and CDR2 is FQNENV. The V and J ends lost 3 bases and 7 bases, in that order; junction bases with no gene match: 9. CDR3 residues: CASSQSGTGQNGELFF. CDR3 in DNA: TGTGCCAGCAGCCAGTCCGGGACAGGGCAAAACGGGGAGCTGTTTTTT.

The chain carries TRBV6-2 or TRBV6-3 and TRBJ1-3; 8 bases fit TRBD1. J gave up 0 bases and V 7 bases, and 5 bases lay outside the gene matches. Germline CDR1 is MNHEY and CDR2 is SVGEGT. The CDR3 is made up of 15 amino acids. CDR3: CASIPGQVSGNTIYF. The CDR3 DNA follows: TGTGCCAGCATCCCGGGACAGGTCTCTGGAAACACCATATATTTT.

This chain links TRBV5-1 with TRBJ2-3, with no clear D. Germline CDR1 and CDR2: SGHRS and YFSETQ. The CDR3 spans 15 residues. V was shortened by 4 bases and J by 1 base, with 13 bases between the two germline ends. Written as DNA, the CDR3 is TGCGCCAGCAGCCCGGGTATGATGGGCACAGATACGCAGTATTTT. It yields the protein CASSPGMMGTDTQYF.

The chain links TRBV25-1 to TRBJ1-2; D is unclear. Looked up from germline, CDR1 is MGHDK and CDR2 is SYGVNS. The CDR3 is 12 amino acids. With 1 base removed from V and 7 bases from J, the gap between germline ends came to 7 bases. The CDR3 spells CASSEWFGGYTF. CDR3 in DNA: TGTGCCAGCAGTGAATGGTTCGGTGGCTACACCTTC.

The chain combines TRBV5-1 with TRBJ2-1; 15 nucleotides agree with TRBD2. Trimming took 3 bases from V and 1 from J; bases not matched to a gene: 2. The CDR3 is 17 amino acids. Germline values: CDR1 SGHRS, CDR2 YFSETQ. CDR3 residues: CASSWTSGGASYNEQFF. As DNA, the CDR3 is TGCGCCAGCAGCTGGACTAGCGGGGGGGCTTCCTACAATGAGCAGTTCTTC. The variable domain in full, with the rest retrieved from reference TRBV5-1 and TRBJ2-1, is KAGVTQTPRYLIKTRGQQVTLSCSPISGHRSVSWYQQTPGQGLQFLFEYFSETQRNKGNFPGRFSGRQFSNSRSEMNVSTLELGDSALYLCASSWTSGGASYNEQFFGPGTRLTVL.

V usage is TRBV6-6 and J usage is TRBJ2-5; TRBD2 aligns across 12 bases. V lost 7 bases to trimming and J lost 4 bases; unmatched junction nucleotides: 4. The CDR3 has 14 amino acids. Germline CDR1 and CDR2: MNHNY and SVGAGI (reference sequence). CDR3 DNA sequence: TGTGCCAGCACTAGCGGGGGGGCCGGAGAGACCCAGTACTTC. Its translation: CASTSGGAGETQYF.

The chain is built from TRBV7-9 and TRBJ1-5, with TRBD1 identical over 8 bases. The CDR3 sequence is 13 residues long. Per germline, CDR1 SEHNR and CDR2 FQNEAQ (reference sequence). Unmatched junction bases numbered 4, after V lost 7 bases and J lost 5 bases. DNA of the CDR3: TGTGCCAGCACGGACAGGGTCGATCAGCCCCAGCATTTT. This sequence encodes CASTDRVDQPQHF.

This clone was counted a few times. The chain joins TRBV18 to TRBJ2-1; TRBD1 aligns across 9 bases. With 5 bases clipped from V and 4 bases from J, the junction kept 6 bases outside the gene matches. Germline V gives CDR1 KGHSH, CDR2 LQKENI. The CDR3 consists of 15 residues. The chain's CDR3 is CASSAGTGPYNEQFF. The CDR3 DNA is TGTGCCAGCTCAGCCGGGACAGGGCCTTACAATGAGCAGTTCTTC.

The CDR3 bases are TGTGCCAGCGGGAGGGGGGAAAGCACAGATACGCAGTATTTT. It specifies CASGRGESTDTQYF. This chain connects TRBV9 to TRBJ2-3; tentatively, D is TRBD2 (7 bases). The germline V gene has CDR1 SGDLS and CDR2 YYNGEE. V lost 7 bases and J 0 bases, leaving 12 bases between the germline ends. The CDR3 runs 14 residues.

The rearrangement links TRBV3-1 (or the pseudogene TRBV3-2) to TRBJ1-3; D gene ambiguous. V gave up 0 bases and J gave up 0 bases, with 6 bases separating them. The CDR3 contains 15 residues. Germline lookup yields CDR1 LGHDT and CDR2 YNNKEL (reference sequence). DNA for the CDR3: TGTGCCAGCAGCCAAGAGGGCCTCTCTGGAAACACCATATATTTT. Translation: CASSQEGLSGNTIYF.

This rearrangement joins TRBV6-1 to TRBJ2-2; TRBD1 might be the D (6 bases). Germline CDR1 reads MNHNS; CDR2 reads SASEGT. The CDR3 loop spans 15 amino acids. Trimming cost V 2 bases and J 3 bases, with 10 bases left between them. CDR3 loop: CASSERTDDTGELFF. DNA for the CDR3: TGTGCCAGCAGTGAAAGGACAGACGACACCGGGGAGCTGTTTTTT.

The CDR3: CASSLRGDRSYNEQFF. CDR3 DNA sequence: TGCGCCAGCAGCTTACGCGGGGACCGTTCCTACAATGAGCAGTTCTTC. This chain uses TRBV5-1 with TRBJ2-1; TRBD2 might be the D (6 bases). Deletions cut 2 bases from V and 1 base from J, with 13 bases between. Germline V gene sequence: CDR1 SGHRS, CDR2 YFSETQ. This CDR3 comprises 16 residues.